The subject of this entry is one T cell receptor (beta chain). Its antigen is still unknown. The PCR contained 60 Vbeta and 13 Jbeta primers. Generated by immunoSEQ multiplex PCR, the TCRdb table keeps only in-frame clones and is missing some. The sample records 95,000 to 150,000 clones, roughly 78% being singletons. This sample is part of a study of cytomegalovirus exposure and HLA in healthy donors. Broader study findings: Later analysis associated a missense DCLRE1C variant with TCR beta V- and J-gene trimming.

This CDR3 spans 14 amino acids. V was cut by 4 bases and J by 4 bases, with 14 bases left in between. The germline CDR1 and CDR2 sequences are SGHNT and YYREEE (reference sequence). The sample comprised PBMCs. This chain connects TRBV5-4 to TRBJ1-1, with a tentative D call TRBD1 (6 bases). This TCR came from a man aged 25 to 40 in good health and CMV-seropositive. DNA for the CDR3: TGTGCCAGCAGCCTAAACAGGGTTTCCACTGAAGCTTTCTTT. It yields the protein CASSLNRVSTEAFF.